These T cell receptor beta chains were read from a single sample in a study of CD8+CD57+ T cells in acquired aplastic anemia. A single record per CDR3 protein comes from TCRdb applying MiXCR to the reads. The sample includes around 250,000 distinct CDR3 sequences, approximately 80% of them seen just once. Sample: sorted CD4+, CD8+, or CD8+CD57+ T cells (not recorded which) from PBMCs. These receptors were taken from a human donor with aplastic anemia. Both conserved end residues are part of each CDR3. D genes are given only for firm matches. Some rows have no size entry. The others give once, few or many, or a class for an expanded clone.

CDR3aa: CASSLEQGAVTEAFF
CDR3nt: TGTGCCAGCAGCTTGGAACAGGGGGCGGTCACTGAAGCTTTCTTT
v_gene: TRBV5-6
j_gene: TRBJ1-1
abundance: -
d_gene: TRBD1
len: 15

CDR3aa: CASGDGGTDTGYFGPGF
CDR3nt: -
v_gene: TRBV2
j_gene: TRBJ1-1
abundance: -
d_gene: -
len: 17

CDR3aa: CATSSSGSRDEQFF
CDR3nt: TGTGCCACCAGCTCAAGCGGGAGTAGGGATGAGCAGTTCTTC
v_gene: TRBV13
j_gene: TRBJ2-1
abundance: -
d_gene: TRBD2
len: 14

CDR3aa: CASSLAGRNGANVQFF
CDR3nt: TGTGCCAGCAGCTTAGCGGGTAGAAACGGGGCCAACGTCCAGTTCTTC
v_gene: TRBV7-9
j_gene: TRBJ2-1
abundance: few
d_gene: -
len: 16

CDR3aa: CASCRGADADAQCF
CDR3nt: TGTGCCAGCTGCAGAGGCGCCGACGCAGATGCACAGTGCTTC
v_gene: TRBV7-9
j_gene: TRBJ2-5
abundance: -
d_gene: -
len: 14

CDR3aa: CASSGLTTGGELFF
CDR3nt: TGTGCCAGCAGCGGATTAACCACGGGCGGGGAGCTGTTTTTT
v_gene: TRBV2
j_gene: TRBJ2-2
abundance: -
d_gene: -
len: 14

CDR3aa: CASSSGTAGQTEAFF
CDR3nt: TGTGCCAGCAGCTCCGGGACGGCAGGGCAGACTGAAGCTTTCTTT
v_gene: TRBV2
j_gene: TRBJ1-1
abundance: once
d_gene: -
len: 15

CDR3aa: CASSEGTLDTEAF
CDR3nt: TGTGCCAGCAGCGAGGGGACATTGGACACTGAAGCTTTT
v_gene: TRBV13
j_gene: TRBJ2-3
abundance: -
d_gene: -
len: 13

CDR3aa: CSSSGRERGGLLHGYTF
CDR3nt: TGTTCCAGCAGTGGCCGGGAGAGGGGCGGCCTACTACATGGCTACACCTTC
v_gene: TRBV25-1
j_gene: TRBJ1-2
abundance: -
d_gene: -
len: 17

CDR3aa: CASGQGGGDGQDVQFF
CDR3nt: TGTGCCAGCGGGCAGGGGGGCGGAGACGGTCAGGATGTGCAGTTCTTC
v_gene: TRBV24-1
j_gene: TRBJ2-1
abundance: -
d_gene: -
len: 16

CDR3aa: CASSYGQGATYGYTF
CDR3nt: TGTGCCAGCAGCTATGGACAGGGGGCAACCTATGGCTACACCTTC
v_gene: TRBV11-2
j_gene: TRBJ1-2
abundance: -
d_gene: TRBD1
len: 15

CDR3aa: CASSWSGVDTHNVLTF
CDR3nt: TGTGCCAGCAGCTGGAGCGGGGTAGATACGCACAACGTTCTGACTTTC
v_gene: TRBV7-2
j_gene: TRBJ2-6
abundance: -
d_gene: TRBD2
len: 16

CDR3aa: CATSPGSSQETQYF
CDR3nt: TGTGCCACCAGCCCAGGCTCCAGCCAAGAGACCCAGTACTTC
v_gene: TRBV7-3
j_gene: TRBJ2-5
abundance: -
d_gene: -
len: 14

CDR3aa: CASSLRTGTGFFQPQHF
CDR3nt: TGTGCCAGCAGCTTGCGCACCGGGACAGGGTTTTTTCAGCCCCAGCATTTT
v_gene: TRBV5-6
j_gene: TRBJ1-5
abundance: once
d_gene: TRBD1
len: 17